Described below is a single T cell receptor (beta chain) sequence and its context. Its antigen is not identified. Profiled with immunoSEQ multiplex PCR; TCRdb holds only in-frame clones, not every one. The sample includes approximately 60,000 clones, around 88% seen only once; the top ten take about 15%. These data originate in a study of PD-1 blockade in mismatch repair-deficient tumors. General study points: Tumor-resident clones, often undetectable pretreatment in blood, expanded then contracted after pembrolizumab.

Germline V CDR1 and CDR2: MGHRA, YSYEKL. Trimming pared 0 bases from V and 7 bases from J, leaving 13 bases between. The CDR3 has 15 amino acids. V gene TRBV4-1 combines with J gene TRBJ1-5; no definite D call. Sequencing was performed on peripheral blood, taken 52 weeks after starting pembrolizumab. The receptor's source is an adult with mismatch repair-deficient cancer. In DNA form, the CDR3 reads TGCGCCAGCAGCCAAGAAGGCGCCTCAGGACAGCCCCAGCATTTT. This sequence encodes CASSQEGASGQPQHF.